A selection of T cell receptor beta chains follows, all from one sample in a study of cytomegalovirus exposure and HLA in healthy donors. Sequencing used immunoSEQ multiplex PCR; TCRdb keeps in-frame clones, though not all of them. The sample carries about 110,000 clones, under 80% recorded once. The sample comprised PBMCs. These receptors were collected from a woman aged 35 to 49 in good health and CMV-seropositive. Both conserved end residues are part of each CDR3. D genes are given only for firm matches. Expanded clones are given a class, and other clones once, few, many or no size at all.

v_gene: TRBV5-1
abundance: once
j_gene: TRBJ2-3
d_gene: NA
CDR3nt: TGCGCCAGCAGCAATCAAAATTCGGGTTCGATCACAGATACGCAGTATTTT
CDR3aa: CASSNQNSGSITDTQYF

v_gene: TRBV11-2
abundance: NA
j_gene: TRBJ2-7
d_gene: NA
CDR3nt: TGTGCCAGCAGCTTAGGACTACGGGGCGAGCAGTACTTC
CDR3aa: CASSLGLRGEQYF

v_gene: TRBV23-1
abundance: NA
j_gene: TRBJ1-1
d_gene: TRBD1
CDR3nt: TGCGCCAGCAGTCTAGGAACCCGGAAACGGGACAGGGGAGGGAACACTGAAGCTTTCTTT
CDR3aa: CASSLGTRKRDRGGNTEAFF

v_gene: TRBV2
abundance: NA
j_gene: TRBJ1-1
d_gene: NA
CDR3nt: TGTGCCAGCAGTGGTCTCTCAGGGAACACTGAAGCTTTCTTT
CDR3aa: CASSGLSGNTEAFF

v_gene: TRBV6-6
abundance: NA
j_gene: TRBJ2-7
d_gene: NA
CDR3nt: TGTGCCAGCAGCCCCAGGGCAGGTTACGAGCAGTACTTC
CDR3aa: CASSPRAGYEQYF

v_gene: TRBV5-4
abundance: NA
j_gene: TRBJ1-1
d_gene: NA
CDR3nt: TGTGCCAGCAGCTTCGCAGGGGTGAACACTGAAGCTTTCTTT
CDR3aa: CASSFAGVNTEAFF

v_gene: TRBV9
abundance: few
j_gene: TRBJ2-3
d_gene: NA
CDR3nt: TGTGCCAGCAGCGTAGTGGGACAAAGCACAGATACGCAGTATTTT
CDR3aa: CASSVVGQSTDTQYF

v_gene: TRBV19
abundance: NA
j_gene: TRBJ1-5
d_gene: TRBD1
CDR3nt: TGTGCCAGTAGTAGGACAGGGGACAATCAGCCCCAGCATTTT
CDR3aa: CASSRTGDNQPQHF

v_gene: TRBV6-4
abundance: NA
j_gene: TRBJ2-4
d_gene: TRBD2
CDR3nt: TGTGCCAGCAGCGAAGAACCGGGAGGAAGAAACATTCAGTACTTC
CDR3aa: CASSEEPGGRNIQYF

v_gene: TRBV6-1
abundance: few
j_gene: TRBJ2-7
d_gene: NA
CDR3nt: TGTGCCAGCGAGACAGGACTAGGGGGCTCCTACGAGCAGTACTTC
CDR3aa: CASETGLGGSYEQYF

v_gene: TRBV7-9
abundance: once
j_gene: TRBJ2-3
d_gene: TRBD2
CDR3nt: TGTGCCAGCAGCGAAAGAGCGGGGGGTGGCACAGATACGCAGTATTTT
CDR3aa: CASSERAGGGTDTQYF

v_gene: TRBV30
abundance: few
j_gene: TRBJ1-1
d_gene: NA
CDR3nt: TGTGCCTGGAGCGGAGGTCCTGAAGCTTTCTTT
CDR3aa: CAWSGGPEAFF

v_gene: TRBV30
abundance: NA
j_gene: TRBJ1-2
d_gene: TRBD1
CDR3nt: TGTGCCTGGATAGGGACAGGGAATGGCTACACCTTC
CDR3aa: CAWIGTGNGYTF

v_gene: TRBV6-1
abundance: NA
j_gene: TRBJ1-5
d_gene: TRBD1
CDR3nt: TGTGCCAGGCTTTCAGGGGGGAATCAGCCCCAGCATTTT
CDR3aa: CARLSGGNQPQHF

v_gene: TRBV5-6
abundance: NA
j_gene: TRBJ1-6
d_gene: NA
CDR3nt: TGTGCCAGCAGCTCAAGGACCACAGGGTTGGGCAATAATAATTCACCCCTCCACTTT
CDR3aa: CASSSRTTGLGNNNSPLHF

v_gene: TRBV11-2
abundance: few
j_gene: TRBJ2-7
d_gene: NA
CDR3nt: TGTGCCAGCAGCTTAGTAGGGGCCTACTACGAGCAGTACTTC
CDR3aa: CASSLVGAYYEQYF

v_gene: TRBV7-8
abundance: NA
j_gene: TRBJ1-3
d_gene: NA
CDR3nt: TGTGCCAGCAGCCGACAGAGCTCTGGAAACACCATATATTTT
CDR3aa: CASSRQSSGNTIYF

v_gene: TRBV28
abundance: NA
j_gene: TRBJ1-1
d_gene: TRBD1
CDR3nt: TGTGCCAGCAGTCCCAACAGGGGGCGAAGTGCTGAAGCTTTCTTT
CDR3aa: CASSPNRGRSAEAFF

v_gene: TRBV6-8
abundance: NA
j_gene: TRBJ2-2
d_gene: NA
CDR3nt: TGTGCCAGCAGTTACACTCCGGGGGAGTGCACCGGGGAGCTGTTTTTT
CDR3aa: CASSYTPGECTGELFF

v_gene: TRBV5-1
abundance: NA
j_gene: TRBJ1-1
d_gene: TRBD1
CDR3nt: TGCGCCAGCAGCCGACAGGGGGATGGCACTGAAGCTTTCTTT
CDR3aa: CASSRQGDGTEAFF

v_gene: TRBV18
abundance: NA
j_gene: TRBJ1-3
d_gene: NA
CDR3nt: TGTGCCAGCTCACCACCGGGCGATACGAACACCATATATTTT
CDR3aa: CASSPPGDTNTIYF

v_gene: TRBV20-1
abundance: NA
j_gene: TRBJ2-7
d_gene: TRBD2
CDR3nt: TGCAGTGCTAGTGAAGCGGGGGGATCATACTTC
CDR3aa: CSASEAGGSYF

v_gene: TRBV20-1
abundance: NA
j_gene: TRBJ1-1
d_gene: NA
CDR3nt: TGCAGTGCTAGAGATCAAGCCCAAGCTTTCTTT
CDR3aa: CSARDQAQAFF

v_gene: TRBV4-1
abundance: NA
j_gene: TRBJ2-3
d_gene: TRBD2
CDR3nt: TGCGCCAGCAGCCAAAGTGACCAAACGGGGGGGCAATATACGCAGTATTTT
CDR3aa: CASSQSDQTGGQYTQYF

v_gene: TRBV10-1
abundance: NA
j_gene: TRBJ2-7
d_gene: NA
CDR3nt: TGCGCCAGCAGGGGCCAGCGGAGCTCCTACGAGCAGTACTTC
CDR3aa: CASRGQRSSYEQYF

v_gene: TRBV2
abundance: NA
j_gene: TRBJ2-7
d_gene: NA
CDR3nt: TGTGCCAGCAGTGTGAGGCGCTACGAGCAGTACTTC
CDR3aa: CASSVRRYEQYF

v_gene: TRBV9
abundance: NA
j_gene: TRBJ2-7
d_gene: TRBD1
CDR3nt: TGTGCCAGCAGCGTACAGTGGGACAGCCTAGGGGAGCAGTACTTC
CDR3aa: CASSVQWDSLGEQYF

v_gene: TRBV5-1
abundance: NA
j_gene: TRBJ2-5
d_gene: TRBD2
CDR3nt: TGCGCCAGCAGCTTGTCGCTAGCGGGGGGGGGAGAGACCCAGTACTTC
CDR3aa: CASSLSLAGGGETQYF

v_gene: TRBV30
abundance: NA
j_gene: TRBJ1-3
d_gene: NA
CDR3nt: TGTGCCTGGAGTATTTCTACAGGGATCTCTGGAAACACCATATATTTT
CDR3aa: CAWSISTGISGNTIYF

v_gene: TRBV30
abundance: NA
j_gene: TRBJ1-1
d_gene: NA
CDR3nt: TGTGCCTCCCAGCGTATCGGTGCCCTCACTGAAGCTTTCTTT
CDR3aa: CASQRIGALTEAFF

v_gene: TRBV5-1
abundance: NA
j_gene: TRBJ2-1
d_gene: NA
CDR3nt: TGCGCCAGCAGCTCGGGACAGCTCGGGGGCAATGAGCAGTTCTTC
CDR3aa: CASSSGQLGGNEQFF

v_gene: TRBV7-9
abundance: NA
j_gene: TRBJ2-1
d_gene: TRBD2
CDR3nt: TGTGCCAGCAGCTTACCCCGGAGGCTAGCGGGGCGAGACAATGAGCAGTTCTTC
CDR3aa: CASSLPRRLAGRDNEQFF

v_gene: TRBV7-2
abundance: few
j_gene: TRBJ2-7
d_gene: TRBD1
CDR3nt: TGTGCCAGTTCCAGGGGGATCGGCTACGAGCAGTACTTC
CDR3aa: CASSRGIGYEQYF

v_gene: TRBV7-2
abundance: NA
j_gene: TRBJ1-2
d_gene: TRBD1
CDR3nt: TGTGCCAGCAGTTCCGGACAGGCGGAGGGTAGCTACACCTTC
CDR3aa: CASSSGQAEGSYTF

v_gene: TRBV5-1
abundance: NA
j_gene: TRBJ2-2
d_gene: NA
CDR3nt: TGCGCCAGCAGCCTCTCTTCCGGGGAGCTGTTTTTT
CDR3aa: CASSLSSGELFF

v_gene: TRBV7-2
abundance: once
j_gene: TRBJ2-1
d_gene: TRBD2
CDR3nt: TGTGCCAGCAGCCTCTCCGGGGGGGGCCACAATGAGCAGTTCTTC
CDR3aa: CASSLSGGGHNEQFF

v_gene: TRBV6-5
abundance: NA
j_gene: TRBJ1-3
d_gene: TRBD1
CDR3nt: TGTGCCAGCAGTCTACAGGGGACTGGAAACACCATATATTTT
CDR3aa: CASSLQGTGNTIYF

v_gene: TRBV18
abundance: NA
j_gene: TRBJ2-5
d_gene: TRBD1
CDR3nt: TGTGCCAGCTCAGCCCGGACAGGAAGACAAGAGACCCAGTACTTC
CDR3aa: CASSARTGRQETQYF

v_gene: TRBV7-9
abundance: NA
j_gene: TRBJ2-7
d_gene: TRBD1
CDR3nt: TGTGCCAGCAGCTTCCCTACCGGGACAGGGAATTCTTACGAGCAGTACTTC
CDR3aa: CASSFPTGTGNSYEQYF

v_gene: TRBV4-3
abundance: NA
j_gene: TRBJ2-3
d_gene: TRBD2
CDR3nt: TGCGCCAGCAGCCAATTGACTAGCGGGGTAGAAGATACGCAGTATTTT
CDR3aa: CASSQLTSGVEDTQYF

v_gene: TRBV20-1
abundance: NA
j_gene: TRBJ1-1
d_gene: NA
CDR3nt: TGCAGTGCTAGGCGGAACACTGAAGCTTTCTTT
CDR3aa: CSARRNTEAFF

v_gene: TRBV2
abundance: NA
j_gene: TRBJ2-1
d_gene: NA
CDR3nt: TGTGCCAGCAGTCGACTGAATCAGCAGTTCTTC
CDR3aa: CASSRLNQQFF

v_gene: TRBV6-6
abundance: few
j_gene: TRBJ2-7
d_gene: NA
CDR3nt: TGTGCCAGCAACCCCTATTCGGGGACCTACGAGCAGTACTTC
CDR3aa: CASNPYSGTYEQYF

v_gene: TRBV5-1
abundance: NA
j_gene: TRBJ2-2
d_gene: TRBD1
CDR3nt: TGCGCCAGCAGCTCACACAGGGGGCGGACCGGGGAGCTGTTTTTT
CDR3aa: CASSSHRGRTGELFF

v_gene: TRBV4-1
abundance: NA
j_gene: TRBJ2-3
d_gene: TRBD2
CDR3nt: TGCGCCAGCAGCCAAGACCAGCGGGGGGGCACAGATACGCAGTATTTT
CDR3aa: CASSQDQRGGTDTQYF

v_gene: TRBV27
abundance: NA
j_gene: TRBJ2-2
d_gene: NA
CDR3nt: TGTGCCAGCAGAACAACAGGTGCCGGGGAGCTGTTTTTT
CDR3aa: CASRTTGAGELFF

v_gene: TRBV19
abundance: NA
j_gene: TRBJ1-5
d_gene: NA
CDR3nt: TGTGCCAGTAGTATATTGGACAACCATCAGCCCCAGCATTTT
CDR3aa: CASSILDNHQPQHF

v_gene: TRBV6-1
abundance: NA
j_gene: TRBJ2-5
d_gene: TRBD2
CDR3nt: TGTGCCAGCAGGACTAGCGGCCAAGAGACCCAGTACTTC
CDR3aa: CASRTSGQETQYF

v_gene: TRBV30
abundance: NA
j_gene: TRBJ1-2
d_gene: TRBD1
CDR3nt: TGTGCCTGGGGATTAGGGACAGGGCTCTGGTATGGCTACACCTTC
CDR3aa: CAWGLGTGLWYGYTF

v_gene: TRBV16
abundance: NA
j_gene: TRBJ1-5
d_gene: NA
CDR3nt: TGTGCCAGCAGCCAGCAGGGAAGCAATCAGCCCCAGCATTTT
CDR3aa: CASSQQGSNQPQHF

v_gene: TRBV6-1
abundance: NA
j_gene: TRBJ2-7
d_gene: TRBD1
CDR3nt: TGTGCCAGCAGTGGCACGGGGACAGGGGACTTCCAAGTCTACGAGCAGTACTTC
CDR3aa: CASSGTGTGDFQVYEQYF

v_gene: TRBV7-2
abundance: few
j_gene: TRBJ1-4
d_gene: NA
CDR3nt: TGTGCCAGCAGCCCCCAACAGGGATCGGAAAAACTGTTTTTT
CDR3aa: CASSPQQGSEKLFF

v_gene: TRBV13
abundance: NA
j_gene: TRBJ1-1
d_gene: TRBD1
CDR3nt: TGTGCCAGCAGCTTGGACAGGGCTGCGAACACTGAAGCTTTCTTT
CDR3aa: CASSLDRAANTEAFF

v_gene: TRBV7-2
abundance: few
j_gene: TRBJ1-2
d_gene: TRBD1
CDR3nt: TGTGCCAGCAGCTCCGGGACAGGCGCCTATGGCTACACCTTC
CDR3aa: CASSSGTGAYGYTF

v_gene: TRBV4-1
abundance: NA
j_gene: TRBJ1-5
d_gene: NA
CDR3nt: TGCGCCAGCAGCCAAGTTTTAAATCAGCCCCAGCATTTT
CDR3aa: CASSQVLNQPQHF